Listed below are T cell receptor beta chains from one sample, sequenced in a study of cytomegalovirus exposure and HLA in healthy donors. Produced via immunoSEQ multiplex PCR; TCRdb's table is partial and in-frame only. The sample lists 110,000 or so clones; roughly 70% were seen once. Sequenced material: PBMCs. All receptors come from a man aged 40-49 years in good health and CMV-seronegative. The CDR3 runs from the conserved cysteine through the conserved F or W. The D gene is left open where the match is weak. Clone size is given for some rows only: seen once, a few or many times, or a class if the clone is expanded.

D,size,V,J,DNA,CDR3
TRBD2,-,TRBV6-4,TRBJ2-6,TGTGCCAGCAGTGTGGGAGGGACTGGGGCCAACGTCCTGACTTTC,CASSVGGTGANVLTF
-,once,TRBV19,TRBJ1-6,TGTGCCAGTAGTATAGCCCCCGCAGGGAGGAGTTCCTATAATTCACCCCTCCACTTT,CASSIAPAGRSSYNSPLHF
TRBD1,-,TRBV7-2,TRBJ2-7,TGTGCCAGCAGCCCCACCCGGACAGGACACTACGAGCAGTACTTC,CASSPTRTGHYEQYF
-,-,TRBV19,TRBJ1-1,TGTGCCAGTAGTCCCATGGGGGCCACTGAAGCTTTCTTT,CASSPMGATEAFF
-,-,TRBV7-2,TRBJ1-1,TGTGCCAGCAGACAGGGTCCAAACACTGAAGCTTTCTTT,CASRQGPNTEAFF
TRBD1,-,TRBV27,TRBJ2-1,TGTGCCAGCAGCGACAGGGGGTTCTACAATGAGCAGTTCTTC,CASSDRGFYNEQFF
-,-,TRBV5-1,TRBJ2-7,TGCGCCAGCAGCTCCTCGGACAGCGTTTACGAGCAGTACTTC,CASSSSDSVYEQYF
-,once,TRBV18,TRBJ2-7,TGTGCCAGCTCACCATCCCCACGTGAGAACGAGCAGTACTTC,CASSPSPRENEQYF
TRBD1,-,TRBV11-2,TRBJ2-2,TGTGCCAGCAGCTTCATACAGACAGGGGACACCGGGGAGCTGTTTTTT,CASSFIQTGDTGELFF
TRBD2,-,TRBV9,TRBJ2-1,TGTGCCAGCAGTAAACGACTAGCGGGGAACCATGAGCAGTTCTTC,CASSKRLAGNHEQFF
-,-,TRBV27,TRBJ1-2,TGTGCCAGCAGTTTATCGATGGGGGCGCGGGCCTATGGCTACACCTTC,CASSLSMGARAYGYTF
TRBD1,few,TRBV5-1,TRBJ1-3,TGCGCCAGCAGCCAGGGACAGGGAGGAAACACCATATATTTT,CASSQGQGGNTIYF
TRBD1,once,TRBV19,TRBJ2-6,TGTGCCAGTAGTGCCGGGACAGGGGGCGGGTCTGGGGCCAACGTCCTGACTTTC,CASSAGTGGGSGANVLTF
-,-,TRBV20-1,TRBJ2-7,TGCAGTGCTAGGCGGGAACTCGAGCAGTACTTC,CSARRELEQYF
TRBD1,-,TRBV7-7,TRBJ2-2,TGTGCTAGCAGCTTAGCACCGGGACAGGCGGCCGGGGAGCTGTTTTTT,CASSLAPGQAAGELFF
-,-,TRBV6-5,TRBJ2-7,TGTGCCAGCATGTGGGCGGGCCCGCCCCCGGAGCAGTACTTC,CASMWAGPPPEQYF
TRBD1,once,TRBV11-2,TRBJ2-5,TGTGCCAGCAGCCTTGGGGACAGCGAGTACCAAGAGACCCAGTACTTC,CASSLGDSEYQETQYF
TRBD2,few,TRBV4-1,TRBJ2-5,TGCGCCAGCAGCCAAGTCAACTCTCAGCGGGGGAGATCAGGAGAGACCCAGTACTTC,CASSQVNSQRGRSGETQYF